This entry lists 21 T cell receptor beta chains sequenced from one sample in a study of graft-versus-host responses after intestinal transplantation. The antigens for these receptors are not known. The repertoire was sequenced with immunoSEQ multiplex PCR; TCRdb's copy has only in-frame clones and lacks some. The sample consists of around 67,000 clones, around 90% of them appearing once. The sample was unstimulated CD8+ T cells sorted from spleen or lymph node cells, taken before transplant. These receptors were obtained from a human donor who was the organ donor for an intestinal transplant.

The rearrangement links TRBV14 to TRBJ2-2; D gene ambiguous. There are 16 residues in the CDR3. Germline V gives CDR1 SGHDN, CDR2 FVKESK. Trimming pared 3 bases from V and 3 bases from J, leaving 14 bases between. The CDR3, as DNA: TGTGCCAGCAGCCAGTTGGAGTTATCGGACACCGGGGAGCTGTTTTTT. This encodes CASSQLELSDTGELFF.

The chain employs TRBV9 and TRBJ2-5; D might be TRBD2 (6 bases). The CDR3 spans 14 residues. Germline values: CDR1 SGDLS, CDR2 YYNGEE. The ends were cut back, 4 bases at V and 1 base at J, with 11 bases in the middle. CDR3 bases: TGTGCCAGCAGCTCCCAGGGAGGCCAAGAGACCCAGTACTTC. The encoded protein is CASSSQGGQETQYF.

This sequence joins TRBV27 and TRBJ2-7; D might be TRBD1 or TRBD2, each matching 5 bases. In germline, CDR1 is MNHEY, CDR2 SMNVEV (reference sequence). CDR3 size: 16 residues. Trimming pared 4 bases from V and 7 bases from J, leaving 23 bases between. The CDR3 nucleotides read TGTGCCAGCAGTTCCCTCGCTGTAAAGGGGCCGGGGGAGCAGTACGTC. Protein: CASSSLAVKGPGEQYV.

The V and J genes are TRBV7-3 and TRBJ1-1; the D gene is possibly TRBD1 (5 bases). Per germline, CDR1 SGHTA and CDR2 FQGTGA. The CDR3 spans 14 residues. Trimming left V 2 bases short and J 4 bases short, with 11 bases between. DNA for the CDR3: TGTGCCAGCAGCTTATCCCAGGGCACCACTGAAGCTTTCTTT. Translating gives CASSLSQGTTEAFF.

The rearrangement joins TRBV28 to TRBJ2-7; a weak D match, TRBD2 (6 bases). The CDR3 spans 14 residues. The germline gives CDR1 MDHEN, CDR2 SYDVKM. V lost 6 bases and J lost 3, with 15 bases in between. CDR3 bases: TGTGCCAGCAGCACGGAGGGCAGACACTACGAGCAGTACGTC. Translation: CASSTEGRHYEQYV.

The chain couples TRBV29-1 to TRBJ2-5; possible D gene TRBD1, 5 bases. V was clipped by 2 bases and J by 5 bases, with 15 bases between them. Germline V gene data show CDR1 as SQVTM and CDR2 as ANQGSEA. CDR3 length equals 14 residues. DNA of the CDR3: TGCAGCGTTGAAAGGGATCCAGGGCAGGAGACCCAGTACTTC. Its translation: CSVERDPGQETQYF. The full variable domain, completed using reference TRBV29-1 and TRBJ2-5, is SAVISQKPSRDICQRGTSLTIQCQVDSQVTMMFWYRQQPGQSLTLIATANQGSEATYESGFVIDKFPISRPNLTFSTLTVSNMSPEDSSIYLCSVERDPGQETQYFGPGTRLLVL.

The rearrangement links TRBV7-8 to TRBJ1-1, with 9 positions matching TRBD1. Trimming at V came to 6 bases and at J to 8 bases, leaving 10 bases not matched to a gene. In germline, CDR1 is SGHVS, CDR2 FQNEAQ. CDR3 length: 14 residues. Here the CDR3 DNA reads TGTGCCAGCAGTCACCTGGGACAGGGAGAGGAAGCTTTCTTT. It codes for CASSHLGQGEEAFF.

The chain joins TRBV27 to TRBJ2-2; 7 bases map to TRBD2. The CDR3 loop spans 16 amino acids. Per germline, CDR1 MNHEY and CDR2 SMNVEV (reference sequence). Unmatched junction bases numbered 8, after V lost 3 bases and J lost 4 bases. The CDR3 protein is CASSLSSGAVTGELFF. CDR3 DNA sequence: TGTGCCAGCAGTTTGTCCAGCGGGGCAGTCACCGGGGAGCTGTTTTTT.

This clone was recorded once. CDR3 in amino acids: CAISERTWTASIQYF. DNA of the CDR3: TGTGCCATCAGTGAAAGAACATGGACAGCTAGCATTCAGTACTTC. The chain has TRBV10-3 and TRBJ2-4, with D possibly TRBD1 on 6 matching bases. CDR1 is ENHRY and CDR2 is SYGVKD in the germline V gene. Trimming took off 3 bases at V and 9 bases at J, with 18 bases between the two ends. This CDR3 spans 15 amino acids.

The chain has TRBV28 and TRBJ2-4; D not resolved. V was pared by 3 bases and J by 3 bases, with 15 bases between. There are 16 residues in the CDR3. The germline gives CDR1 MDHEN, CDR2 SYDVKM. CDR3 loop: CASSFFAEESKNIQYF. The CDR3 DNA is TGTGCCAGCAGTTTCTTTGCTGAGGAGAGCAAAAACATTCAGTACTTC.

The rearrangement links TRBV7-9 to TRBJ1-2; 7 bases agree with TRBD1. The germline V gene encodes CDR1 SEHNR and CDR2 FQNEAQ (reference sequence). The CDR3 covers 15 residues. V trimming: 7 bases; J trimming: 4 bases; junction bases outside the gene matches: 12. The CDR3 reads CASKLRDSSLYGYTF. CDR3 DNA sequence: TGTGCCAGCAAACTCCGGGACAGTAGCCTCTATGGCTACACCTTC.

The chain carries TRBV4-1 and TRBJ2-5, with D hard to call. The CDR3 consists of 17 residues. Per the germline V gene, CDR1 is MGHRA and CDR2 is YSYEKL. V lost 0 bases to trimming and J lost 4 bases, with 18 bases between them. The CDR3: CASSQEAPASPGETQYF. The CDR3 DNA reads TGCGCCAGCAGCCAAGAGGCCCCCGCTAGTCCGGGAGAGACCCAGTACTTC.

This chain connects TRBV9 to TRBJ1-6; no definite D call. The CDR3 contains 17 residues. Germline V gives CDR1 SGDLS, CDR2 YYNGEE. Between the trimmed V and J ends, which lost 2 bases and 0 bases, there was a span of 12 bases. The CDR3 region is CASSVRFADSYNSPLHF. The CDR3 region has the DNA TGTGCCAGCAGCGTCAGGTTTGCCGACTCCTATAATTCACCCCTCCACTTT.

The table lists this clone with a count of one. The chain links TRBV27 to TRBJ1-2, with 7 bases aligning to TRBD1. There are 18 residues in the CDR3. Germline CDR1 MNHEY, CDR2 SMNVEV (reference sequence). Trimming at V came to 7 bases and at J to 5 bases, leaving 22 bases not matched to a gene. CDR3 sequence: CASMGLGGTGDPGYGYTF. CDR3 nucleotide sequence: TGTGCCAGCATGGGCCTTGGGGGAACAGGGGACCCGGGGTATGGCTACACCTTC.

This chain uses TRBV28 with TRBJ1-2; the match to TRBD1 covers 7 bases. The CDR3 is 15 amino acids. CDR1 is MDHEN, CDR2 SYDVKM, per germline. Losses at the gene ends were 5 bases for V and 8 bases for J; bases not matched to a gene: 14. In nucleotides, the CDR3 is TGTGCCAGCAGTCCTGGCGACAGGGAAGTAGAGGGCTACACCTTC. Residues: CASSPGDREVEGYTF.

CDR3: CASSESGTPNQPQHF. The CDR3 DNA reads TGTGCCAGCAGTGAATCAGGCACACCAAATCAGCCCCAGCATTTT. V is TRBV25-1 and J is TRBJ1-5; D is uncertain. Germline CDR1 MGHDK, CDR2 SYGVNS. The CDR3 has 15 amino acids. V lost 1 base and J lost 4, with 11 bases in between.

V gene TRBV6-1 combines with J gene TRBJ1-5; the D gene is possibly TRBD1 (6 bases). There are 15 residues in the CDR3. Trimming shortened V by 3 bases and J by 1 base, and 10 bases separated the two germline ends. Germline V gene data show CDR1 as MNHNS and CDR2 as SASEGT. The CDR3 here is CASSERDTSNQPQHF. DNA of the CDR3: TGTGCCAGCAGTGAGAGGGACACGAGCAATCAGCCCCAGCATTTT.

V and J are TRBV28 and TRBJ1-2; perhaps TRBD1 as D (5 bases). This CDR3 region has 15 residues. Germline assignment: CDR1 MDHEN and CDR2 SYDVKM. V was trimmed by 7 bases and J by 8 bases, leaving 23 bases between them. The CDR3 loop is CASISQTDDVDGYTF. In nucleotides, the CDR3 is TGTGCCAGCATCTCGCAGACAGACGATGTGGACGGCTACACCTTC.

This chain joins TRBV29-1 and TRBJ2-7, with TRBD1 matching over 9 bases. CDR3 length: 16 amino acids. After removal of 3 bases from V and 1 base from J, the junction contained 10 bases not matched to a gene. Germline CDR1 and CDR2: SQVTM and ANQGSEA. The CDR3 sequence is CSVDPRDRARSYEQYV. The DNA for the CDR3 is TGCAGCGTTGACCCCCGGGACAGGGCAAGGTCCTACGAGCAGTACGTC.

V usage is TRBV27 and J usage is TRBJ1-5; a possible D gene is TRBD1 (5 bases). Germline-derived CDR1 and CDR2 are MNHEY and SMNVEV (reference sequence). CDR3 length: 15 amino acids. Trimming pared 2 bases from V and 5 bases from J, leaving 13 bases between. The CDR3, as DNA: TGTGCCAGCAGTTTAGTAGGACACCCATATCAGCCCCAGCATTTT. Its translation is CASSLVGHPYQPQHF.

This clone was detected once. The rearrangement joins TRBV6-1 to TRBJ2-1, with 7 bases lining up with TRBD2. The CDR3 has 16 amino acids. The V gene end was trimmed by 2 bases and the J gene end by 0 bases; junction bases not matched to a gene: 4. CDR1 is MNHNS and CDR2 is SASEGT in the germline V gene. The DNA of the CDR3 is TGTGCCAGCAGTGAACTGGGCGGGGGCTCCTACAATGAGCAGTTCTTC. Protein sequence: CASSELGGGSYNEQFF.